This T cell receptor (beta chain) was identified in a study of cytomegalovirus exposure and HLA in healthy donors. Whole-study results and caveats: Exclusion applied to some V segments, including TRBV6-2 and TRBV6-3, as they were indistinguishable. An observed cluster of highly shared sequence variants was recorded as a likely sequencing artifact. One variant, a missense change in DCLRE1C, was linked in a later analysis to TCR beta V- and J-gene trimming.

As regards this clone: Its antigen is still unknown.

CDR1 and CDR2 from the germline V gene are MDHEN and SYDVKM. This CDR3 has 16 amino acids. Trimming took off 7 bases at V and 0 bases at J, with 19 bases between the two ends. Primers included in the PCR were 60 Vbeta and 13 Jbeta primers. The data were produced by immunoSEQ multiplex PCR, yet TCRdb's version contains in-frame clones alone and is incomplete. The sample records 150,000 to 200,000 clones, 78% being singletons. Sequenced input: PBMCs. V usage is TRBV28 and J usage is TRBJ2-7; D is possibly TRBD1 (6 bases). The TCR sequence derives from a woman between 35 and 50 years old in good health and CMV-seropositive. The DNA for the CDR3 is TGTGCCAGCACCAGGACGGACAGCTCGTACTCCTACGAGCAGTACTTC. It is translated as CASTRTDSSYSYEQYF. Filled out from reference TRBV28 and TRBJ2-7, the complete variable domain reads DVKVTQSSRYLVKRTGEKVFLECVQDMDHENMFWYRQDPGLGLRLIYFSYDVKMKEKGDIPEGYSVSREKKERFSLILESASTNQTSMYLCASTRTDSSYSYEQYFGPGTRLTVT.